The 20 T cell receptor beta chains presented below share a single source sample, sequenced in a study of blood T cells in healthy people across ages. With a J-beta primer mix and a sample-barcoded 5' primer, a second PCR ran about 7 to 12 cycles. Each CDR3 protein is one row after TCRdb ran MiXCR on the 5' RACE reads. The sample carries 1,800,000 or so distinct CDR3 sequences, roughly two fifths recorded once. Sequencing was performed on blood. The receptor source for this set is a human donor in good health.

The chain couples TRBV20-1 to TRBJ1-2, with 11 nucleotides matching TRBD1. Germline CDR1 reads DFQATT; CDR2 reads SNEGSKA (reference sequence). Losses at the gene ends were 4 bases for V and 3 bases for J; bases not matched to a gene: 4. The CDR3 is 14 amino acids. CDR3: CSATWTGGDYGYTF. The CDR3 DNA sequence: TGCAGTGCTACCTGGACAGGGGGCGACTATGGCTACACCTTC.

This clonotype was seen a handful of times. The chain combines TRBV20-1 with TRBJ2-7; no clear D. In germline, CDR1 is DFQATT, CDR2 SNEGSKA (reference sequence). The CDR3 spans 11 residues. Trimming stripped 4 bases from V and 3 bases from J, with 7 bases between. The CDR3: CSATPDYEQYF. The CDR3 DNA reads TGCAGTGCTACCCCCGACTACGAGCAGTACTTC.

This clonotype occurred once. The chain employs TRBV2 and TRBJ1-5; a possible D gene is TRBD1 (6 bases). Trimming pared 7 bases from V and 10 bases from J, leaving 23 bases between. There are 15 residues in the CDR3. Germline assignment: CDR1 SNHLY and CDR2 FYNNEI. DNA for the CDR3: TGTGCCAGCACAGGGGACGCTGGAGGAGATGAACCCCAGCATTTT. Translated: CASTGDAGGDEPQHF.

V is TRBV4-2 and J is TRBJ1-6; D call uncertain. From germline, CDR1 is LGHNA and CDR2 YNFKEQ. Trimming stripped 1 base from V and 10 bases from J, with 11 bases between. There are 14 residues in the CDR3. CDR3 coding DNA: TGTGCCAGCAGCCAAGCAGCGCTCAGGTCACCCCTCCACTTT. Residues: CASSQAALRSPLHF.

This clonotype was picked up a small number of times. V and J are TRBV11-2 and TRBJ2-2; D remains ambiguous. The CDR3 spans 16 residues. V lost 4 bases and J lost 0, with 12 bases in between. The germline V gene has CDR1 SGHAT and CDR2 FQNNGV. As DNA, the CDR3 is TGTGCCAGCAGCTCGAGGTTTGGGTCGAACACCGGGGAGCTGTTTTTT. Translation: CASSSRFGSNTGELFF.

Turning to this clonotype: One end of the junction varies from germline; a read error may be responsible. V and J are TRBV10-3 and TRBJ2-3; D unclear. The CDR3 contains 13 residues. Germline CDR1 ENHRY, CDR2 SYGVKD. The CDR3, as DNA: TGTGTCATCAGCGCGGACAGCACAGATACGCAGTATTTT. Residues: CVISADSTDTQYF.

The chain recombines TRBV4-2 with TRBJ2-7, with D possibly being TRBD2 (6 bases). The germline V gene encodes CDR1 LGHNA and CDR2 YNFKEQ. With 3 bases removed from V and 3 bases from J, the gap between germline ends came to 15 bases. This CDR3 has 15 amino acids. CDR3: CASSHLTREGYEQYF. For the CDR3, the DNA is TGTGCCAGCAGCCACCTGACTAGGGAAGGCTACGAGCAGTACTTC.

This clonotype was counted a few times. This sequence joins TRBV12-3 or TRBV12-4 and TRBJ2-7, with D uncertain. CDR3 length: 12 amino acids. Trimming pared 6 bases from V and 7 bases from J, leaving 13 bases between. The CDR3 reads CASSYLVGEQYF. CDR3 nucleotide sequence: TGTGCCAGCAGCTATCTAGTCGGTGAGCAGTACTTC.

This clonotype was seen at least ten times. V gene TRBV10-3 combines with J gene TRBJ2-7; D might be TRBD2 (6 bases). CDR3 length: 13 amino acids. Trimming removed 7 bases at V and 1 base at J, with 11 bases between. Germline CDR1 is ENHRY and CDR2 is SYGVKD. DNA for the CDR3: TGTGCCATCAAGGGACTGGCATCCTACGAGCAGTACTTC. The encoded protein is CAIKGLASYEQYF.

The chain carries TRBV20-1 and TRBJ1-6, with D unresolved. V dropped 2 bases and J dropped 9 bases, with 17 bases sitting between them. Germline CDR1 DFQATT, CDR2 SNEGSKA (reference sequence). This CDR3 has 15 amino acids. CDR3 DNA: TGCAGTGCTAGATCTCCCGGAGTTGATAGTTCACCCCTCCACTTT. Protein sequence: CSARSPGVDSSPLHF.

This clonotype showed up many times. The V call is TRBV20-1, the J call TRBJ2-1; 8 positions agree with TRBD1. V was pared by 0 bases and J by 9 bases, with 16 bases of the junction left unmatched. Germline V gene data show CDR1 as DFQATT and CDR2 as SNEGSKA (reference sequence). The CDR3 contains 17 residues. As DNA, the CDR3 is TGCAGTGCTAGAGAGGAGGCTCGGGACAGGCCAACCCGTGAGCAGTTCTTC. It encodes CSAREEARDRPTREQFF.

A few counts support this clonotype. The V call is TRBV5-1, the J call TRBJ1-1, with D uncertain. Between the trimmed V and J ends, which lost 1 base and 4 bases, there was a span of 17 bases. This CDR3 is built from 16 residues. The germline CDR1 and CDR2 sequences are SGHRS and YFSETQ. CDR3 sequence: CASSLNGRPEATEAFF. In DNA form, the CDR3 reads TGCGCCAGCAGCTTGAACGGACGGCCAGAGGCCACTGAAGCTTTCTTT. The whole variable domain, filled in from reference TRBV5-1 and TRBJ1-1, reads KAGVTQTPRYLIKTRGQQVTLSCSPISGHRSVSWYQQTPGQGLQFLFEYFSETQRNKGNFPGRFSGRQFSNSRSEMNVSTLELGDSALYLCASSLNGRPEATEAFFGQGTRLTVV.

The chain links TRBV12-3 or TRBV12-4 to TRBJ1-2; weak D call: TRBD1 (5 bases). Trimming stripped 3 bases from V and 5 bases from J, with 16 bases between. The length of the CDR3 is 15 residues. The CDR3 bases are TGTGCCAGCAGTTTGGGGGGGGACCTAAGATATGGCTACACCTTC. Translation: CASSLGGDLRYGYTF.

The chain uses TRBV4-3 and TRBJ1-3; tentative D call: TRBD1 (6 bases). Germline CDR1 LGHNA, CDR2 YSLEER. V lost 0 bases to trimming and J lost 4 bases, with 13 bases between them. This CDR3 region has 16 residues. CDR3: CASSQDVQGEGNTIYF. DNA of the CDR3: TGCGCCAGCAGCCAAGACGTACAGGGCGAAGGAAACACCATATATTTT.

This clonotype was observed a handful of times. The chain couples TRBV3-1 to TRBJ1-6; D is perhaps TRBD1 (5 bases). This CDR3 spans 15 amino acids. The ends were cut back, 8 bases at V and 4 bases at J, with 15 bases in the middle. Looked up from germline, CDR1 is LGHDT and CDR2 is YNNKEL (reference sequence). CDR3 residues: CASPSYRFYNSPLHF. In DNA form, the CDR3 reads TGTGCCAGCCCATCGTACAGGTTTTATAATTCACCCCTCCACTTT.

There are a few counts of this clonotype. A much more abundant neighbour one base away suggests this may be a read error. The chain recombines TRBV7-6 with TRBJ2-3; D is unclear. The CDR3 has 11 amino acids. Germline V lookup: CDR1 SGHVS, CDR2 FNYEAQ. The chain's CDR3 is CASSSSDTRYF. The CDR3 nucleotides are TGTGCCAGCAGCTCCTCAGATACGCGGTATTTT.

The V gene is TRBV20-1, the J gene TRBJ2-6, with D hard to call. Germline assignment: CDR1 DFQATT and CDR2 SNEGSKA (reference sequence). The V gene lost 6 bases and the J gene lost 0 bases, with 9 bases spanning the gap. The CDR3 loop spans 14 amino acids. The CDR3 DNA sequence: TGCAGTGCAACGGCCGGCTCTGGGGCCAACGTCCTGACTTTC. It codes for CSATAGSGANVLTF.

The sample holds a few counts of this clonotype. The CDR3 DNA follows: TGCAGCGTTGTAGTCGCGGCAGTCTATGGCTACACCTTC. This encodes CSVVVAAVYGYTF. V gene TRBV29-1 combines with J gene TRBJ1-2; D is uncertain. The CDR3 spans 13 residues. V lost 4 bases and J lost 4, with 13 bases in between. Germline lookup yields CDR1 SQVTM and CDR2 ANQGSEA.

This clonotype came up a few times. The chain employs TRBV20-1 and TRBJ1-4; the D is unclear. Germline CDR1 and CDR2: DFQATT and SNEGSKA (reference sequence). The CDR3 contains 15 residues. Deletions cut 2 bases from V and 8 bases from J, with 18 bases between. The CDR3 nucleotides are TGCAGTGCTAGACGCGGGAATCAAGGCGGAGAAAAACTGTTTTTT. It translates to CSARRGNQGGEKLFF.

About this clonotype itself: A much larger clone lies a single base off, so this may be a read error. The V call is TRBV6-5, the J call TRBJ2-3; 9 bases map to TRBD1. CDR1 and CDR2 (germline): MNHEY, SVGAGI. The CDR3 sequence is 15 residues long. Losses at the gene ends were 7 bases for V and 3 bases for J; bases not matched to a gene: 8. CDR3 sequence: CASNRSGQGTDTQYF. For the CDR3, the DNA is TGTGCCAGCAACAGATCGGGACAGGGAACAGATACGCAGTATTTT.